This T cell receptor (beta chain) came from a study of cytomegalovirus exposure and HLA in healthy donors. PCR amplification relied on 60 Vbeta primers (plus 13 Jbeta primers). The table came from immunoSEQ multiplex PCR; TCRdb's copy has only in-frame clones and leaves some out. The data show around 90,000 clones, over 60% seen once. The source material was PBMCs. The receptor was isolated from a boy between 10 and 17 years old in good health and CMV-seropositive.

The CDR3 loop reads CAWERRDPETDTQYF. As DNA, the CDR3 is TGTGCCTGGGAGCGGAGGGACCCCGAGACAGATACGCAGTATTTT. This chain uses TRBV30 with TRBJ2-3; TRBD2 is a possible D gene (6 bases). CDR1 is GTSNPN and CDR2 is SVGIG in the germline V gene (reference sequence). V lost 5 bases and J lost 3, with 18 bases in between. This CDR3 contains 15 residues.